These 30 T cell receptor beta chains were all obtained from the same sample, sequenced in a study of T-cell reconstitution after alpha-beta-depleted transplantation in children. Unique molecular identifiers were built into the TCRbeta library. TCRdb fed the PCR reads into MiXCR, producing one record per CDR3 protein. The data contain some 550,000 distinct CDR3 sequences, more than 20% of them singletons. Sequencing used PBMCs, mostly from graft donor cells, obtained 360 days after TCRalphabeta/CD19-depleted stem cell transplant. Receptors were obtained from a boy in the first two years of life who had a stem cell transplant for acute myeloid leukemia, so the T cells may come from the graft donor.

The V gene is TRBV7-9, the J gene TRBJ1-2; perhaps TRBD1 as D (5 bases). Trimming shortened V by 7 bases and J by 0 bases, and 15 bases separated the two germline ends. The CDR3 sequence is 15 residues long. Germline lookup yields CDR1 SEHNR and CDR2 FQNEAQ (reference sequence). The CDR3 nucleotides read TGTGCCAGCATCCCAAAGACAGATCCTAACTATGGCTACACCTTC. Its protein product is CASIPKTDPNYGYTF.

This clonotype was detected a few times. The J gene is TRBJ1-3, the V gene TRBV27; D ambiguous. V dropped 2 bases and J dropped 1 base, with 9 bases sitting between them. The germline gives CDR1 MNHEY, CDR2 SMNVEV (reference sequence). The CDR3 loop spans 15 amino acids. The CDR3 sequence: CASSLSISSGNTIYF. CDR3 nucleotide sequence: TGTGCCAGCAGTTTAAGTATTTCGTCTGGAAACACCATATATTTT.

This clonotype was recorded only once. The CDR3 coding sequence is TGTGCCAGCAGTGAGATCGACAGGGCCCAAGAGACCCAGTACTTC. Its translation is CASSEIDRAQETQYF. V is TRBV2 and J is TRBJ2-5, with 7 bases aligning to TRBD1. Germline lookup yields CDR1 SNHLY and CDR2 FYNNEI. The CDR3 covers 15 residues. V lost 3 bases to trimming and J lost 1 base; unmatched junction nucleotides: 5.

The sample holds many counts of this clonotype. V gene TRBV12-3 or TRBV12-4 combines with J gene TRBJ2-5; TRBD1 matches at 7 bases. V gave up 5 bases and J gave up 0 bases; unmatched junction bases: 12. The CDR3 loop spans 17 amino acids. CDR3 amino acids: CASSPSPGQKYQETQYF. CDR3 nucleotides: TGTGCCAGCAGTCCTTCCCCGGGACAGAAGTACCAAGAGACCCAGTACTTC.

This clonotype has just one count. The chain couples TRBV5-1 to TRBJ2-5; no definite D call. Trimming took 3 bases from V and 1 from J, leaving 13 bases between them. The CDR3 spans 15 residues. Germline V gives CDR1 SGHRS, CDR2 YFSETQ. The chain's CDR3 is CASSYRVQSQETQYF. The CDR3 nucleotides are TGCGCCAGCAGCTATCGGGTCCAGAGCCAAGAGACCCAGTACTTC.

Concerning this clonotype itself: A clone one base away is much larger, so this may be a read error. This is likely a read error, given that the CDR3 carries no conserved phenylalanine or tryptophan at its end. V is TRBV5-1 and J is TRBJ1-4, with D unresolved. The CDR3 has 17 amino acids. Trimming shortened V by 1 base and J by 2 bases, and 15 bases separated the two germline ends. The germline V gene has CDR1 SGHRS and CDR2 YFSETQ. CDR3 residues: CASSLKSGYWTNEKLFS. As DNA, the CDR3 is TGCGCCAGCAGCTTGAAGTCGGGCTATTGGACTAATGAAAAACTGTTTTCT.

Ten or more counts support this clonotype. J is TRBJ2-3 and V is TRBV12-3 or TRBV12-4; tentative D call: TRBD2 (6 bases). Trimming took 2 bases from V and 1 from J, leaving 13 bases between them. The CDR3 runs to 16 residues. The CDR3 coding sequence is TGTGCCAGCAGTTTAAGCGGTCAGCGGGGCACAGATACGCAGTATTTT. It yields the protein CASSLSGQRGTDTQYF.

This clonotype was seen more than once but under ten times. The chain carries TRBV20-1 and TRBJ1-5; 9 bases line up with TRBD1. V was clipped by 2 bases and J by 4 bases; unmatched bases: 3. Germline CDR1 and CDR2: DFQATT and SNEGSKA (reference sequence). This CDR3 is 14 amino acids long. The CDR3 spells CSARWTGVNQPQHF. CDR3 in DNA: TGCAGTGCTAGATGGACAGGGGTGAATCAGCCCCAGCATTTT.

Ten or more counts support this clonotype. The rearrangement uses TRBV4-3 and TRBJ1-1, with TRBD1 as a possible D gene (5 bases). Trimming shortened V by 0 bases and J by 0 bases, and 8 bases separated the two germline ends. The CDR3 sequence is 15 residues long. CDR1 and CDR2 from the germline V gene are LGHNA and YSLEER. The CDR3 coding sequence is TGCGCCAGCAGCCAAGATAGGGGTCTGAACACTGAAGCTTTCTTT. Protein sequence: CASSQDRGLNTEAFF.

This clonotype has just a few counts. J is TRBJ2-3 and V is TRBV27; TRBD1 is a possible D gene (6 bases). The germline V gene encodes CDR1 MNHEY and CDR2 SMNVEV (reference sequence). The CDR3 contains 15 residues. V shed 8 bases and J shed 2 bases, with 17 bases lying between them. CDR3 DNA sequence: TGTGCCAGCGGGGATCGGGCAGGGGCCACAGATACGCAGTATTTT. This encodes CASGDRAGATDTQYF.

Many counts were recorded for this clonotype. This chain joins TRBV20-1 and TRBJ2-7; D remains unclear. The CDR3 spans 14 residues. The germline V gene has CDR1 DFQATT and CDR2 SNEGSKA (reference sequence). V dropped 3 bases and J dropped 6 bases, with 18 bases sitting between them. In DNA, the CDR3 is TGCAGTGCTAGCCCTCCCGTAGCTGTGGTCGAGCAGTACGTC. It codes for CSASPPVAVVEQYV.

This clonotype was observed at least ten times. The chain has TRBV11-2 and TRBJ2-5; D is unclear. From germline, CDR1 is SGHAT and CDR2 FQNNGV. The CDR3 consists of 16 residues. V lost 5 bases to trimming and J lost 2 bases, with 18 bases between them. The CDR3 sequence is CASSVRPEIGQETQYF. The CDR3 DNA follows: TGTGCCAGCAGCGTCCGCCCAGAAATAGGGCAAGAGACCCAGTACTTC.

The rearrangement links TRBV10-3 to TRBJ1-6; no clear D gene. The CDR3 covers 14 residues. V was trimmed by 8 bases and J by 3 bases, leaving 11 bases between them. Germline V gene lookup returns CDR1 ENHRY and CDR2 SYGVKD. The DNA of the CDR3 is TGTGCCATCCGGCGAGGTGACTATAATTCACCCCTCCACTTT. The encoded protein is CAIRRGDYNSPLHF.

The chain recombines TRBV27 with TRBJ2-7; 9 nucleotides agree with TRBD1. Trimming removed 6 bases from V and 5 bases from J; junction bases left unmatched: 11. This CDR3 spans 15 amino acids. Germline V gene lookup returns CDR1 MNHEY and CDR2 SMNVEV (reference sequence). In nucleotides, the CDR3 is TGTGCCAGCAGACCTCCGGGACAGGGTACCCACGAGCAGTACGTC. It translates to CASRPPGQGTHEQYV.

The sample holds many counts of this clonotype. The chain employs TRBV29-1 and TRBJ2-7; D is undetermined. Trimming shortened V by 4 bases and J by 2 bases, and 9 bases separated the two germline ends. Germline values: CDR1 SQVTM, CDR2 ANQGSEA. The CDR3 runs 12 residues. CDR3 sequence reads: CSVGAVTYEQYF. The CDR3 coding sequence is TGCAGCGTTGGTGCGGTCACCTACGAGCAGTACTTC.

V is TRBV10-3 and J is TRBJ1-5; tentatively, D is TRBD1 (5 bases). Germline CDR1 is ENHRY and CDR2 is SYGVKD. CDR3 length equals 14 residues. Trimming shortened V by 6 bases and J by 4 bases, and 13 bases separated the two germline ends. The CDR3 here is CAISPGDGNQPQHF. Written as DNA, the CDR3 is TGTGCCATCAGCCCGGGGGACGGGAATCAGCCCCAGCATTTT.

This clonotype was seen at least ten times. This sequence joins TRBV11-2 and TRBJ1-4; D call uncertain. This CDR3 has 14 residues. V shed 5 bases and J shed 8 bases, with 15 bases lying between them. Germline lookup yields CDR1 SGHAT and CDR2 FQNNGV. CDR3 sequence: CASSPHSGLEKLFF. As DNA, the CDR3 is TGTGCCAGCAGCCCCCATAGCGGACTCGAAAAACTGTTTTTT. The whole variable domain, remainder taken from reference TRBV11-2 and TRBJ1-4, is EAGVAQSPRYKIIEKRQSVAFWCNPISGHATLYWYQQILGQGPKLLIQFQNNGVVDDSQLPKDRFSAERLKGVDSTLKIQPAKLEDSAVYLCASSPHSGLEKLFFGSGTQLSVL.

CDR3 sequence (DNA): TGCGCCAGCAGCTTGAGGGGGGGGCCAGGCAATGAGCAGTTCTTC. Translated, it gives CASSLRGGPGNEQFF. V gene TRBV5-1 combines with J gene TRBJ2-1; D perhaps matches TRBD2 (7 bases). The CDR3 runs 15 residues. CDR1 is SGHRS, CDR2 YFSETQ, per germline. The V gene lost 1 base and the J gene lost 6 bases, with 14 bases spanning the gap.

The table lists this clonotype with many counts. This sequence joins TRBV20-1 and TRBJ2-3; D is tentatively TRBD1 or TRBD2 (5 bases each). V lost 7 bases and J 0 bases, leaving 14 bases between the germline ends. There are 14 residues in the CDR3. Germline V CDR1 and CDR2: DFQATT, SNEGSKA (reference sequence). This CDR3 reads CSVTRDGSTDTQYF. The CDR3 DNA is TGCAGTGTTACCCGGGACGGCAGCACAGATACGCAGTATTTT.

The genes are TRBV7-2 and TRBJ2-5, with no clear D. Looked up from germline, CDR1 is SGHTA and CDR2 is FQGNSA. The CDR3 loop spans 13 amino acids. V was trimmed by 2 bases and J by 5 bases, leaving 9 bases between them. CDR3 loop: CASSLRQFETQYF. DNA for the CDR3: TGTGCCAGCAGCTTACGGCAGTTCGAGACCCAGTACTTC.

This clonotype was seen a handful of times. The chain joins TRBV27 to TRBJ2-2; 7 positions match TRBD1. Germline lookup yields CDR1 MNHEY and CDR2 SMNVEV (reference sequence). This CDR3 comprises 17 residues. The trim removed 4 bases at V and 2 bases at J, leaving 10 bases unmatched. The CDR3 bases are TGTGCCAGCAGTTCACCACCCCGGGACAGCAACACCGGGGAGCTGTTTTTT. This encodes CASSSPPRDSNTGELFF.

This chain uses TRBV18 with TRBJ2-5; 7 nucleotides match TRBD2. Per germline, CDR1 KGHSH and CDR2 LQKENI. The CDR3 covers 14 residues. The ends lost 4 bases at V and 4 bases at J; junction bases unmatched: 6. CDR3 loop: CASSRERGRETQYF. The CDR3 nucleotides read TGTGCCAGCTCACGGGAGCGGGGTCGAGAGACCCAGTACTTC.

About this clonotype itself: It may be a read error: a sequence one base away is much more abundant. The V and J genes are TRBV29-1 and TRBJ2-1; 8 bases fit TRBD1. With 8 bases clipped from V and 12 bases from J, the junction kept 18 bases outside the gene matches. Germline V CDR1 and CDR2: SQVTM, ANQGSEA. This CDR3 region has 14 residues. CDR3 bases: TGCAGCATTGGGACCGCAGGGGGCCCTTCGGTGCAGTTCTTC. Translating it yields CSIGTAGGPSVQFF.

This clonotype was detected ten times or more. The chain couples TRBV12-3 or TRBV12-4 to TRBJ2-7, with 11 bases aligning to TRBD2. This CDR3 has 16 residues. The J segment lost 2 bases and the V segment lost 3 bases, leaving 6 bases of the junction unmatched. CDR3 coding DNA: TGTGCCAGCAGTTTTGGGCTAGCGGGGGGACCCTACGAGCAGTACTTC. It yields the protein CASSFGLAGGPYEQYF.

The chain recombines TRBV24-1 with TRBJ2-7, with 8 bases aligning to TRBD1. Germline lookup yields CDR1 KGHDR and CDR2 SFDVKD. CDR3 size: 15 residues. J gave up 3 bases and V 5 bases, and 8 bases lay outside the gene matches. DNA for the CDR3: TGTGCCACCAGTGGTCGACAGGGGAACGGCTACGAGCAGTACTTC. It codes for CATSGRQGNGYEQYF.

This sequence joins TRBV9 and TRBJ2-3; D possibly corresponds to TRBD2 (5 bases). CDR1 and CDR2 (germline): SGDLS, YYNGEE. V was shortened by 2 bases and J by 3 bases, with 22 bases between the two germline ends. The CDR3 extends over 18 amino acids. The CDR3: CASSVKDFPGNRTDTQYF. As DNA, the CDR3 is TGTGCCAGCAGCGTTAAAGACTTCCCGGGAAACCGAACAGATACGCAGTATTTT.

This clonotype occurred many times. The CDR3 bases are TGTGCCAGCAGGGGCCCGGGACAGGGGGTCGAGCAGTACTTC. Encoded protein: CASRGPGQGVEQYF. The rearrangement joins TRBV6-5 to TRBJ2-7; 11 positions agree with TRBD1. The germline V gene has CDR1 MNHEY and CDR2 SVGAGI. The CDR3 spans 14 residues. J gave up 6 bases and V 6 bases, and 7 bases lay outside the gene matches.

This clonotype appeared a single time. The V and J genes are TRBV20-1 and TRBJ2-5, with D perhaps being TRBD1 or TRBD2 (6 bases each). V lost 1 base and J 4 bases, leaving 22 bases between the germline ends. This CDR3 region has 17 residues. CDR1 DFQATT and CDR2 SNEGSKA come from the germline V gene (reference sequence). The CDR3 is CSARGGLRPGVRETQYF. CDR3 in DNA: TGCAGTGCTAGAGGGGGGCTCCGTCCGGGGGTGAGAGAGACCCAGTACTTC.

This clonotype showed up many times. The chain carries TRBV4-3 and TRBJ2-7; TRBD1 is a possible D gene (6 bases). Trimming pared 0 bases from V and 1 base from J, leaving 13 bases between. The CDR3 length is 16 residues. Per the germline V gene, CDR1 is LGHNA and CDR2 is YSLEER. The CDR3 here is CASSQDLQGISYEQYF. In DNA form, the CDR3 reads TGCGCCAGCAGCCAAGATCTTCAGGGGATATCCTACGAGCAGTACTTC.

CDR3 nucleotide sequence: TGTGCCAGCAGCGATGGGGGACGGACAAATCAGCCCCAGCATTTT. It encodes CASSDGGRTNQPQHF. This rearrangement joins TRBV9 to TRBJ1-5; a weak D match, TRBD1 (5 bases). V was trimmed by 3 bases and J by 4 bases, leaving 14 bases between them. Germline CDR1 and CDR2: SGDLS and YYNGEE. CDR3 length: 15 residues.